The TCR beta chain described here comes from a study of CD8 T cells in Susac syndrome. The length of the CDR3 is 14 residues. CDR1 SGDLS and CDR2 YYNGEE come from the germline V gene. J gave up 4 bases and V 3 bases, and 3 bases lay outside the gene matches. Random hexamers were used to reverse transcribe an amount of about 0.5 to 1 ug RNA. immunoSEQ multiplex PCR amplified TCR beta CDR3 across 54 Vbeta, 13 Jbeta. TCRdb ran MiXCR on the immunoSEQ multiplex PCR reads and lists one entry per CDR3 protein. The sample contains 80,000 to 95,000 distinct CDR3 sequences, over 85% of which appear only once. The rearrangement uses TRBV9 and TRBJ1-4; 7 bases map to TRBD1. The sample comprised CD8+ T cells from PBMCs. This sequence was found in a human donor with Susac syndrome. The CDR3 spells CASSGTGFNEKLFF. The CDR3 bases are TGTGCCAGCAGCGGGACAGGATTTAATGAAAAACTGTTTTTT.